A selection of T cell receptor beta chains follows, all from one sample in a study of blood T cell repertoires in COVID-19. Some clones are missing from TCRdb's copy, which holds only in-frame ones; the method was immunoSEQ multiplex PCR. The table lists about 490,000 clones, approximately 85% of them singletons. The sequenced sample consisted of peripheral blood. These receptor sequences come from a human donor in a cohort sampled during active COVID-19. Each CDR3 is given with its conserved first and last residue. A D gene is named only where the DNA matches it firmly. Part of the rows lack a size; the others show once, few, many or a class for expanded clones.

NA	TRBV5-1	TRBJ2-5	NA	TGCGCCAGCACCAGGGGCGGGAGCCCGGGTGTGGAGACCCAGTACTTC	CASTRGGSPGVETQYF
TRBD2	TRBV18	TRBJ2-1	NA	TGTGCCAGCTCACTACTAGCGGCATCCTACAATGAGCAGTTCTTC	CASSLLAASYNEQFF
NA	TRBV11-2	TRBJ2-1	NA	TGTGCCAGCAGCTCATGGACTCCAGCGGACAATGAGCAGTTCTTC	CASSSWTPADNEQFF
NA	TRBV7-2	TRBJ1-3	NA	TGTGCCAGCAGCTCCGGACAGTTCTCTGGAAACACCATATATTTT	CASSSGQFSGNTIYF
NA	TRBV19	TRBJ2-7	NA	TGTGCCAGTAGGGGGGCCGTTATCGACGAGCAGTACTTC	CASRGAVIDEQYF
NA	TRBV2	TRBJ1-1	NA	TGTGCCAGCAGTGACCCCGCAACGTGGCAGGAGAACACTGAAGCTTTCTTT	CASSDPATWQENTEAFF
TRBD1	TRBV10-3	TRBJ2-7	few	TGTGCCATCAGAGACACCGGGACAGACCCCTACGAGCAGTACTTC	CAIRDTGTDPYEQYF
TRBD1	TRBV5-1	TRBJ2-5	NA	TGCGCCAGCAGGACGACAGGGGGCTGGGAGACCCAGTACTTC	CASRTTGGWETQYF
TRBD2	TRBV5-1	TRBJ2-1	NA	TGCGCCAGCAGCCCCCGGGAAGCGGGAGGGCCACGGAATGAGCAGTTCTTC	CASSPREAGGPRNEQFF
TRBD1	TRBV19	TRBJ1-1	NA	TGTGCCAGTACTCGAACCCAGGGGGCCGGGACTGAAGCTTTCTTT	CASTRTQGAGTEAFF
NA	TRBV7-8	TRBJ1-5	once	TGTGCCAGCAGCCCCGGTGTCGGCAATCAGCCCCAGCATTTT	CASSPGVGNQPQHF
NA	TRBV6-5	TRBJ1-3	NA	TGTGCCAGCAGCCGCCGGGGGGCTGGAAACACCATATATTTT	CASSRRGAGNTIYF
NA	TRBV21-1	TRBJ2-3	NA	TGTGCCAGTCCCGGGACTAGCGGACAAACCGTCACAGATACGCAGTATTTT	CASPGTSGQTVTDTQYF
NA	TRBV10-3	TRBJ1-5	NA	TGTGCCATCAGGGCGGACGGACACACTGAACCCCAGCATTTT	CAIRADGHTEPQHF
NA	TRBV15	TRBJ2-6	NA	TGTGCCACCAGCATTCCCCTCTCTGGGGCCAACGTCCTGACTTTC	CATSIPLSGANVLTF
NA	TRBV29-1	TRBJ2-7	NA	TGCAGCGTTGAGATCAGCGGGTCTTCCTACGAGCAGTACTTC	CSVEISGSSYEQYF
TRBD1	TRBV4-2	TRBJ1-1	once	TGTGCCAGCAGCCAGGGACAGGGGCAGAGTGAAGCTTTCTTT	CASSQGQGQSEAFF
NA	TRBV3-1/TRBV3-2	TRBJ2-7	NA	TGTGCCAGCAGCCAATATGTCGGGTCCGGCTACGAGCAGTACTTC	CASSQYVGSGYEQYF
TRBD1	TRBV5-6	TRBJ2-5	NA	TGTGCCAGCAGCTTGGAACAGGGGGCCTGGGAGACCCAGTACTTC	CASSLEQGAWETQYF
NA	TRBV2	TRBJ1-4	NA	TGTGCCAGCAGTGGAGGGGGGGTCGGGGAAAAACTGTTTTTT	CASSGGGVGEKLFF
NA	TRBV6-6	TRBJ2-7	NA	TGTGCCAGCAGTCGTGACTACTCCTACGAGCAGTACTTC	CASSRDYSYEQYF
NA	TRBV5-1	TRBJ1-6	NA	TGCGCCAGCACCGAGACAGGAGCTTATAATTCACCCCTCCACTTT	CASTETGAYNSPLHF
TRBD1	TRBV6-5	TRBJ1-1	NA	TGTGCCAGCAGCCAGACAGGGGAGGGCACTGAAGCTTTCTTT	CASSQTGEGTEAFF
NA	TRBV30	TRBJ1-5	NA	TGTGCCTGGAGTGTAGGAGCCTTCCAGCATTTT	CAWSVGAFQHF
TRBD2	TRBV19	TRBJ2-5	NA	TGTGCCAGTGCCAGACTAGCGGGAGGTCGACAAGAGACCCAGTACTTC	CASARLAGGRQETQYF
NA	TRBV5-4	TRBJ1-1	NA	TGTGCCAGCAGCTTACGTTCTATGAACACTGAAGCTTTCTTT	CASSLRSMNTEAFF
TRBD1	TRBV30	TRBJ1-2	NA	TGTGCCTCTCAAACGAGGACAGGGAATGGCTACACCTTC	CASQTRTGNGYTF
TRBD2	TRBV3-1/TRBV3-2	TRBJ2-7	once	TGTGCCAGCTCGTGGCGGGAGTACGAGCAGTACTTC	CASSWREYEQYF
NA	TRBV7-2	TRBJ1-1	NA	TGTGCCAGCAGCTTATTTCGTCACTCTCAGGGAAACACTGAAGCTTTCTTT	CASSLFRHSQGNTEAFF
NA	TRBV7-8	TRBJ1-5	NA	TGTGCCAGCAGCGTGGAGCGGACAGACTATTATAGCAATCAGCCCCAGCATTTT	CASSVERTDYYSNQPQHF
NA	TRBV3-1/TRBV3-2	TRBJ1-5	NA	TGTGCCAGCAGCCAAGTGCCGGGGAATCAGCCCCAGCATTTT	CASSQVPGNQPQHF
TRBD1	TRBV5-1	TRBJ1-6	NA	TGCGCCAGCAGCTTGCTCCATGGACAGGGGCCAAATTCACCCCTCCACTTT	CASSLLHGQGPNSPLHF
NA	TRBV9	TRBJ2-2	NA	TGTGCCAGCAGCGGGACAATGCGGAGGGAGCTGTTTTTT	CASSGTMRRELFF
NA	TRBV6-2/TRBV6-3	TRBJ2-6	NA	TGTGCCAGCAGTTACTCAGCCCGCTCTGGGGCCAACGTCCTGACTTTC	CASSYSARSGANVLTF
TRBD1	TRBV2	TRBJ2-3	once	TGTGCCAGCATCCGAAACCCCTTATCGGCAGGGGGCTACACAGATACGCAGTATTTT	CASIRNPLSAGGYTDTQYF
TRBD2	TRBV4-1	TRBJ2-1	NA	TGCGCCAGCAGCAATACGGGACTAGCGGGTTACAATGAGCAGTTCTTC	CASSNTGLAGYNEQFF
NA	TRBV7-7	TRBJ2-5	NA	TGTGCTAGCAGCCGACGGGAGTCCGGAGAGACCCAGTACTTC	CASSRRESGETQYF
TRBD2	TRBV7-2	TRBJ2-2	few	TGTGCCAGCAGCTCGGCCAGCGGGAGAGGGCTGACCGGGGAGCTGTTTTTT	CASSSASGRGLTGELFF
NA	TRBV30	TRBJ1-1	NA	TGTGCCTGTCGGTCCGGACAGATGAACACTGAAGCTTTCTTT	CACRSGQMNTEAFF
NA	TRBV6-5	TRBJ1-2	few	TGTGCCAGCAGTACCGCGGGACGGCTCTATGGCTACACCTTC	CASSTAGRLYGYTF
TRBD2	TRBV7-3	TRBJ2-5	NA	TGTGCCAGCAGCTTGGGCGGGAGTCGCCAAGAGACCCAGTACTTC	CASSLGGSRQETQYF
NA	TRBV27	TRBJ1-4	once	TGTGCCAGCAGGGCAGCAGGGGCAGGTGAAAAACTGTTTTTT	CASRAAGAGEKLFF
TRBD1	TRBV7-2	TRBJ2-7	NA	TGTGCCAGCAGCTCCCGGGACAGGTTAAACCACGAGCAGTACTTC	CASSSRDRLNHEQYF
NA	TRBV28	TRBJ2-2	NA	TGTGCCAGCAGTTTACCAACCGGGGAGCTGTTTTTT	CASSLPTGELFF
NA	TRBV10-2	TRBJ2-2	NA	TGCGCCAGCAGTGTGGGAGCCGGGGAGCTGTTTTTT	CASSVGAGELFF
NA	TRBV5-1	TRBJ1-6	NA	TGCGCCAGCAGCAGTGGACAGCTTAATAATTCACCCCTCCACTTT	CASSSGQLNNSPLHF
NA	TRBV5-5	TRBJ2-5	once	TGTGCCAGCACCCTGACTAGTGGGAAAGAGACCCAGTACTTC	CASTLTSGKETQYF
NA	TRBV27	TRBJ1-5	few	TGTGCCAGCAGTTTACCAACGGGGGGGCAAAGGCTCCCATGGCCCCAGCATTTT	CASSLPTGGQRLPWPQHF
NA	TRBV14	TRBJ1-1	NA	TGTGCCAGCAGCCCACTTACCATTAAGGGGACTGAAGCTTTCTTT	CASSPLTIKGTEAFF
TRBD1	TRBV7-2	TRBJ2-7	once	TGTGCCAGCAGCTTAGGTTGGGACAGTTCCTACGAGCAGTACTTC	CASSLGWDSSYEQYF
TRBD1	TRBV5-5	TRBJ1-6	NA	TGTGCCAGCAGCTTGTATGAGGGGGCGAATTCACCCCTCCACTTT	CASSLYEGANSPLHF